The 8 T cell receptor beta chains below were found in one sample sequenced in a study of T cells after yellow fever vaccination. Each CDR3 protein gets one entry after TCRdb re-called the 5' RACE reads with MiXCR. Of nearly 350,000 distinct CDR3 sequences listed, about 7.8% are singletons. The sample in question was PBMCs, obtained approximately 40 days after the first yellow fever vaccination. Receptors were obtained from a man between 18 and 35 years old who received the YFV17D yellow fever vaccine.

This clonotype was observed a few times. DNA of the CDR3: TGTGCCAGCAGCCGCAGGGTAACCGGGGAGCTGTTTTTT. This gives the protein CASSRRVTGELFF. The rearrangement uses TRBV14 and TRBJ2-2; D might be TRBD1 (5 bases). The CDR3 runs 13 residues. Between the trimmed V and J ends, which lost 4 bases and 5 bases, there was a span of 8 bases. The germline V gene encodes CDR1 SGHDN and CDR2 FVKESK.

This chain joins TRBV10-3 and TRBJ1-6; maybe TRBD1 (5 bases). This CDR3 spans 13 amino acids. Trimming shortened V by 11 bases and J by 9 bases, and 17 bases separated the two germline ends. Germline V CDR1 and CDR2: ENHRY, SYGVKD. The CDR3 sequence: CAAVADRSSPLHF. CDR3 DNA sequence: TGTGCCGCGGTCGCCGACAGAAGTTCACCCCTCCACTTT.

The gene calls are TRBV7-9 and TRBJ1-2; no clear D. CDR1 SEHNR and CDR2 FQNEAQ come from the germline V gene (reference sequence). The CDR3 totals 11 residues. V lost 6 bases and J lost 6, with 8 bases in between. Written as DNA, the CDR3 is TGTGCCAGCAGGGACCTAGATGGCTACACCTTC. Its translation: CASRDLDGYTF.

This CDR3 is CASSFTLAGDKNIQYF. In DNA form, the CDR3 reads TGTGCCAGCAGTTTCACCCTAGCGGGGGACAAAAACATTCAGTACTTC. The chain links TRBV12-3 or TRBV12-4 to TRBJ2-4; 10 nucleotides match TRBD2. V was pared by 3 bases and J by 3 bases, with 5 bases of the junction left unmatched. The CDR3 is 16 residues long.

There are a few counts of this clonotype. The gene calls are TRBV6-1 and TRBJ2-1; 7 bases map to TRBD1. CDR1 MNHNS and CDR2 SASEGT come from the germline V gene. The junction had 9 bases not matched to a gene; V was cut back by 7 bases and J by 0 bases. This CDR3 contains 16 residues. The CDR3 spells CASILRGTDSYNEQFF. The CDR3 DNA sequence: TGTGCCAGCATCCTAAGGGGGACAGACTCCTACAATGAGCAGTTCTTC.

This chain links TRBV6-2 or TRBV6-3 with TRBJ1-6; 7 nucleotides line up with TRBD1. V lost 2 bases to trimming and J lost 9 bases; unmatched junction nucleotides: 1. This CDR3 spans 13 amino acids. Germline CDR1 MNHEY, CDR2 SVGEGT. For the CDR3, the DNA is TGTGCCAGCAGTTACAACAGGGGTTCACCCCTCCACTTT. This codes for CASSYNRGSPLHF.

The chain couples TRBV12-3 or TRBV12-4 to TRBJ2-5; 8 nucleotides align to TRBD1. This CDR3 is 14 amino acids long. V shed 7 bases and J 3 bases; nucleotides not matched to a gene: 7. CDR3 in amino acids: CASTHPTGEETQYF. In DNA, the CDR3 is TGTGCCAGCACCCACCCGACAGGGGAAGAGACCCAGTACTTC.

This clonotype has just a few counts. The chain couples TRBV19 to TRBJ2-1, with D perhaps assigned TRBD1 or TRBD2 (6 bases each). In germline, CDR1 is LNHDA, CDR2 SQIVND (reference sequence). There are 17 residues in the CDR3. Trimming stripped 5 bases from V and 2 bases from J, with 19 bases between. CDR3 sequence: CASSLNTPGAPYNEQFF. CDR3 bases: TGTGCCAGTAGTCTTAACACCCCGGGGGCCCCCTACAATGAGCAGTTCTTC.